The sequence of this TCR beta chain was determined in a study of OX40 agonist ivuxolimab in advanced cancers. Context from the whole study: Ivuxolimab, which targeted the costimulatory receptor OX40 (CD134), was an agonistic, fully human IgG2 monoclonal antibody. Intravenous ivuxolimab was administered to patients every 2 weeks at six dose levels: 0.01, 0.1, 0.3, 1.5, 3 and 10 mg/kg. Of the approximately 54 patients in dose escalation, 19 had hepatocellular carcinoma, about 15 had melanoma, 9 had renal cell carcinoma and 9 had head and neck cancer. A male proportion of 75% to 85% and a mean age of 60 years, ranging from 23 to 79, were recorded for the dose-escalation cohort. Prior anti-PD-1, anti-PD-L1 or anti-CTLA-4 therapy was permitted, and checkpoint inhibitors had been received by less than 45% of dose-escalation patients. Partial responses occurred in three dose-escalation patients: two with cutaneous melanoma and one with hepatocellular carcinoma. Peripheral TCRbeta sequencing was intended to test whether TCR sequence diversity was altered and clonal T-cell expansion was caused by ivuxolimab. The paper describes the monotherapy dose-escalation part (N of about 47 patients) of the phase I trial of ivuxolimab.

Genomic DNA was isolated from the sorted cells so that the TCRbeta CDR3 region could be sequenced. The immunoSEQ Assay was used to sequence the TCRbeta CDR3 regions. TCRdb obtained this table from immuneACCESS and retained in-frame rearrangements with V and J assigned. These tables miss some clones; where compared with another copy, unresolved V genes account for less than half of the shortfall, and the remainder is unexplained. Present in this sample are roughly 80,000 clones, 86% of which were seen just once. Of the sample, approximately 2% falls within the top ten clones. From its cysteine to its phenylalanine, the CDR3 spans 14 amino acids. Just the 42-base CDR3 DNA is kept, in frame starting at base 1. V sheds 3 bases and J sheds 3 bases, leaving 10 bases between their ends. CDR1 and CDR2, per the germline V gene (reference sequence), are LNHDA and SQIVND. The trial excluded patients who had a history of autoimmune disease or who were on systemic immunosuppression. Peripheral blood for TCR sequencing was collected from all dose cohorts at baseline, on cycle 4 day 1, and on cycle 7 day 1. Samples came from an open-label, multicenter, first-in-human phase I dose-escalation trial of ivuxolimab. Adults with locally advanced or metastatic head and neck squamous cell, hepatocellular, melanoma or renal cell carcinoma were enrolled in the trial. Before TCR sequencing, CD4+ and CD8+ T cells were separately sorted from peripheral blood.

With respect to this clone: The specificity of this receptor is unknown. Base-call qualities are not available, and no considerably larger clone is one nucleotide away.

General conclusions and limits of the study: The antigen specificity of the peripheral T cells that underwent clonal expansion was not determined. At doses from 0.1 to 3.0 mg/kg, clonal expansion was seen in both CD4+ and CD8+ blood T cells between baseline and week 6. In the 0.1-3.0 mg/kg groups, partial responders were among the patients with the lowest normalized peripheral clonal expansion, particularly in CD8+ T cells. On average, CD8+ T cells showed more expanded clones than CD4+ T cells after ivuxolimab. Low levels of normalized T-cell clonal expansion were also seen in some nonresponding patients.

The sequence links TRBV19 to TRBJ2-3; the D gene is perhaps TRBD1, from 6 matching bases. The sequenced sample was CD4+ or CD8+ T cells sorted from blood, obtained in a trial of the OX40 agonist ivuxolimab. This TCR was sampled from an adult with an advanced solid tumor such as melanoma, head and neck, liver or kidney cancer. The nucleotide sequence reads TGTGCCAGTAGTATGGGGACAACGACAGATACGCAGTATTTT. Its translation reads: CASSMGTTTDTQYF.